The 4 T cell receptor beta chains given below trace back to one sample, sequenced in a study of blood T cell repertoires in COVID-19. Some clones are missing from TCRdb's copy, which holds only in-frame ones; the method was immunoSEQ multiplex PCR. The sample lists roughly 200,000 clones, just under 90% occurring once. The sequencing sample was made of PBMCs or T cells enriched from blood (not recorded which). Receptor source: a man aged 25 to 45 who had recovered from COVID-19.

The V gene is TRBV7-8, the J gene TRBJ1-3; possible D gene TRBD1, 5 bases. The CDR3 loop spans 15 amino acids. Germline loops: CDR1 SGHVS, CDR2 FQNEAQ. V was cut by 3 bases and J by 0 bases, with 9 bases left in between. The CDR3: CASSLGTGSGNTIYF. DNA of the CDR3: TGTGCCAGCAGCTTGGGCACAGGCTCTGGAAACACCATATATTTT.

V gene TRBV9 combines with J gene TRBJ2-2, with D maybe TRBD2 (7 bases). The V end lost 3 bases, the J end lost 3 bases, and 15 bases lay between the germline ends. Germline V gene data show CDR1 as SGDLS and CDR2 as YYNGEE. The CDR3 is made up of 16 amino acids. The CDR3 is CASSAWVGGDTGELFF. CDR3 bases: TGTGCCAGCAGCGCCTGGGTAGGGGGGGACACCGGGGAGCTGTTTTTT.

CDR3 bases: TGTGCCAGCAGCATCCCCGGGAGGGTCCAAGAGACCCAGTACTTC. Residues: CASSIPGRVQETQYF. The chain links TRBV5-4 to TRBJ2-5; 8 nucleotides match TRBD2. This CDR3 spans 15 amino acids. V lost 4 bases and J lost 1; bases outside the gene matches: 6. Germline CDR1 and CDR2: SGHNT and YYREEE (reference sequence). The entire variable domain, with the rest obtained from reference TRBV5-4 and TRBJ2-5, is as follows: ETGVTQSPTHLIKTRGQQVTLRCSSQSGHNTVSWYQQALGQGPQFIFQYYREEENGRGNFPPRFSGLQFPNYSSELNVNALELDDSALYLCASSIPGRVQETQYFGPGTRLLVL.

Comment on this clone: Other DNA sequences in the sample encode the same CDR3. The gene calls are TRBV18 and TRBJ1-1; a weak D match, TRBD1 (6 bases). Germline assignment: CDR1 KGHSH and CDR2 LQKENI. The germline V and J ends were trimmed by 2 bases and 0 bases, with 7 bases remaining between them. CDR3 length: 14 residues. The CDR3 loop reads CASSPGQMNTEAFF. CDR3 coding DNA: TGTGCCAGCTCACCAGGACAGATGAACACTGAAGCTTTCTTT. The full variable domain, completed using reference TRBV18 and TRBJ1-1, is NAGVMQNPRHLVRRRGQEARLRCSPMKGHSHVYWYRQLPEEGLKFMVYLQKENIIDESGMPKERFSAEFPKEGPSILRIQQVVRGDSAAYFCASSPGQMNTEAFFGQGTRLTVV.